Listed here are 3 T cell receptor beta chains from one sample, sequenced in a study of blood T cell repertoires in COVID-19. Sequenced by immunoSEQ multiplex PCR; TCRdb stores in-frame clones only, minus some. The sample consists of some 110,000 clones, roughly 80% of them appearing once. The sequencing input was peripheral blood. The receptors originated from a man in his fifties or sixties with acute or convalescent COVID-19.

This clone appeared once. The chain is built from TRBV5-8 and TRBJ2-7; D perhaps matches TRBD1 (6 bases). Germline values: CDR1 SGHTS, CDR2 YDEGEE. CDR3 length equals 17 residues. The V and J ends lost 0 bases and 2 bases respectively, with 18 bases between them. CDR3 region: CASSLERTEPLPYEQYF. The CDR3 coding sequence is TGTGCCAGCAGCTTGGAACGGACAGAGCCCTTACCCTACGAGCAGTACTTC.

V and J are TRBV15 and TRBJ1-1, with D possibly TRBD1 on 6 matching bases. Trimming removed 5 bases at V and 1 base at J, with 11 bases between. The germline V gene encodes CDR1 LNHNV and CDR2 YYDKDF (reference sequence). CDR3 length: 14 residues. CDR3 sequence: CATSVGTPNTEAFF. For the CDR3, the DNA is TGTGCCACCAGCGTAGGGACACCGAACACTGAAGCTTTCTTT.

The CDR3 loop is CSYQTSGTGNEKLFF. CDR3 sequence (DNA): TGCAGCTACCAAACCTCCGGGACAGGGAATGAAAAACTGTTTTTT. This chain joins TRBV29-1 and TRBJ1-4, with 9 bases fitting TRBD1. The CDR3 runs to 15 residues. CDR1 is SQVTM, CDR2 ANQGSEA, per germline. Unmatched junction bases numbered 12, after V lost 8 bases and J lost 5 bases.